This T cell receptor beta chain was sequenced for a study of T-cell memory formation after mild COVID-19. The table lists this clonotype with a few counts. Its antigen remains unknown. General observations from the study: Of the contracting clones, CD4+ ones lay mainly in CM and EM, and CD8+ ones in EMRA.

MiXCR, run by TCRdb on the 5' RACE reads, gives a single entry per CDR3 protein. The table includes around 80,000 distinct CDR3 sequences, approximately 15% detected once. There are 15 residues in the CDR3. V lost 0 bases to trimming and J lost 4 bases; unmatched junction nucleotides: 6. Germline V CDR1 and CDR2: DFQATT, SNEGSKA (reference sequence). Material for sequencing was PBMCs or a T cell subset sorted from them (not recorded which). The clonotype originates from an adult woman who had mild COVID-19 (a few samples of this study predate the infection). Cell type and time point are not known. J is TRBJ2-4 and V is TRBV20-1, with 7 nucleotides matching TRBD1. CDR3 sequence (DNA): TGCAGTGCTAGAGATCGGGGCAGGGGGAAAAACATTCAGTACTTC. Encoded protein: CSARDRGRGKNIQYF.